The 5 T cell receptor beta chains presented below share a single source sample, sequenced in a study of identical twins. TCRdb reprocessed the 5' RACE reads via MiXCR and lists one record per CDR3 protein. The sample includes roughly 470,000 distinct CDR3 sequences, roughly an eighth of them seen just once. These data are also associated with another study on yellow fever vaccine responses in identical twins.

Material: CD4+ T cells sorted from blood. The receptor source for this set is a woman between 18 and 29 years old in good health.

V usage is TRBV7-2 and J usage is TRBJ2-7, with 9 positions matching TRBD2. The CDR3 has 13 amino acids. V dropped 3 bases and J dropped 6; count of bases not matched to a gene: 3. The V gene's germline CDR1 is SGHTA and CDR2 FQGNSA. As DNA, the CDR3 is TGTGCCAGCAGCTTGGGACTAGCCCGCGAGCAGTACTTC. Its protein product is CASSLGLAREQYF.

V and J are TRBV6-1 and TRBJ1-4; D call uncertain. The germline gives CDR1 MNHNS, CDR2 SASEGT. V was cut by 5 bases and J by 11 bases, with 18 bases left in between. The CDR3 sequence is 14 residues long. CDR3 amino acids: CASSPPGTGGKLFF. Written as DNA, the CDR3 is TGTGCCAGCAGTCCTCCCGGAACGGGAGGCAAACTGTTTTTT.

This rearrangement joins TRBV19 to TRBJ2-5, with D perhaps matching TRBD2 (5 bases). CDR3 length: 14 amino acids. Germline values: CDR1 LNHDA, CDR2 SQIVND (reference sequence). Trimming left V 6 bases short and J 5 bases short, with 16 bases between. In DNA, the CDR3 is TGTGCCAGTAGCCTGCTCGGGATCGGGGAGACCCAGTACTTC. Translating it yields CASSLLGIGETQYF.

The chain has TRBV3-1 and TRBJ2-1, with D maybe TRBD2 (5 bases). The ends were cut back, 0 bases at V and 9 bases at J, with 12 bases in the middle. This CDR3 is 14 amino acids long. The germline gives CDR1 LGHDT, CDR2 YNNKEL (reference sequence). This CDR3 reads CASSQESTSFEQFF. The CDR3 DNA reads TGTGCCAGCAGCCAAGAAAGTACTAGTTTTGAGCAGTTCTTC.

The chain uses TRBV6-2 or TRBV6-3 and TRBJ2-1; TRBD2 matches 12 bases. The CDR3 sequence is 15 residues long. Germline CDR1 reads MNHEY; CDR2 reads SVGEGT. V lost 7 bases and J lost 4; bases outside the gene matches: 5. DNA of the CDR3: TGTGCCAGCACCCACGGACTAGCGGGGTACAATGAGCAGTTCTTC. Translating it yields CASTHGLAGYNEQFF.